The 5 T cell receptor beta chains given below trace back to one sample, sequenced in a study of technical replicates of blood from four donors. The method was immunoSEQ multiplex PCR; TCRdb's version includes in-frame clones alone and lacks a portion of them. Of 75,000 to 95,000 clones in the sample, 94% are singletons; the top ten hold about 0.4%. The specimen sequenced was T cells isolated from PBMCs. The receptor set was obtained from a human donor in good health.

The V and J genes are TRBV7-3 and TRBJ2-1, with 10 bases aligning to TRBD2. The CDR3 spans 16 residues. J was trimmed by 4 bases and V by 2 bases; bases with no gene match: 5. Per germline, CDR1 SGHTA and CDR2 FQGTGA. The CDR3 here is CASSLFPAGGYNEQFF. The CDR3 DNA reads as TGTGCCAGCAGCTTATTTCCAGCGGGAGGGTACAATGAGCAGTTCTTC.

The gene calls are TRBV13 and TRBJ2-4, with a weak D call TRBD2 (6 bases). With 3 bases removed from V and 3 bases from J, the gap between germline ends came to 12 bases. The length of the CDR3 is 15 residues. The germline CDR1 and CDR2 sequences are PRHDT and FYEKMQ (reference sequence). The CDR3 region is CASSFPTSYKNIQYF. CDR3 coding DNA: TGTGCCAGCAGCTTCCCTACTAGCTACAAAAACATTCAGTACTTC.

CDR3 DNA: TGTGCCAGCAGTAGGACAGTTCTCTTGGGCGGCTACACCTTC. Its protein is CASSRTVLLGGYTF. This chain joins TRBV28 and TRBJ1-2; D perhaps matches TRBD1 (6 bases). CDR1 is MDHEN and CDR2 is SYDVKM in the germline V gene. V lost 5 bases, J lost 8 bases, and 18 bases lay in between. There are 14 residues in the CDR3.

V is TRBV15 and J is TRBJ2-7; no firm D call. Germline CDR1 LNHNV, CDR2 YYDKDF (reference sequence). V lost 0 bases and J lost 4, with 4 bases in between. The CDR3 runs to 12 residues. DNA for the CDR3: TGTGCCACCAGCAGAGAGTCTTACGAGCAGTACTTC. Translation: CATSRESYEQYF.

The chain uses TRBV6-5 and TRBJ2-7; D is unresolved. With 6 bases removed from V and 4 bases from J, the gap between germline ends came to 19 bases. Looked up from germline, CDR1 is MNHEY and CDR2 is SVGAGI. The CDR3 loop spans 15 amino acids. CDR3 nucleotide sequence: TGTGCCAGCAGAGTGTTAAGTGGCAGGTCTTACGAGCAGTACTTC. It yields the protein CASRVLSGRSYEQYF.